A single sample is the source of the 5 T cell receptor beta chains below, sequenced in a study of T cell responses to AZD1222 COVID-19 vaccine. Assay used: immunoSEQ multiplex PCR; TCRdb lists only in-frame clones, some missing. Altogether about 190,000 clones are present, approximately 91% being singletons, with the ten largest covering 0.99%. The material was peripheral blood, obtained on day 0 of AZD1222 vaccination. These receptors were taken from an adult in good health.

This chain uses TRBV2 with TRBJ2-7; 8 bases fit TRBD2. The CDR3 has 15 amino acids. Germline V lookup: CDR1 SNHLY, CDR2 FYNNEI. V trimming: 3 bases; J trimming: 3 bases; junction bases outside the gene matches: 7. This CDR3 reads CASSDSAGVLYEQYF. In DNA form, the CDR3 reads TGTGCCAGCAGTGATTCAGCGGGGGTTCTCTACGAGCAGTACTTC.

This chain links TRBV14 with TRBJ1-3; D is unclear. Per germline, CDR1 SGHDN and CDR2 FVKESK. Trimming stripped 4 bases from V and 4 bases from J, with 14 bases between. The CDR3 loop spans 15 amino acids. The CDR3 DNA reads TGTGCCAGCAGCCCTCGGACGGCGTCGGGAAACACCATATATTTT. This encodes CASSPRTASGNTIYF.

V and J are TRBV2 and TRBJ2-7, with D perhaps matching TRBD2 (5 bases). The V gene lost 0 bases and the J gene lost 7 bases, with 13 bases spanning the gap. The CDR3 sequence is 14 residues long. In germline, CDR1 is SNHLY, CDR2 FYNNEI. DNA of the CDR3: TGTGCCAGCAGTGAAGCTAGCGCTAGCAGGGAGCAGTACTTC. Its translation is CASSEASASREQYF.

This CDR3 reads CASSLEVTGANTDTQYF. The DNA of the CDR3 is TGTGCCAGCAGCTTAGAGGTAACAGGGGCAAACACAGATACGCAGTATTTT. V gene TRBV11-2 combines with J gene TRBJ2-3; 7 bases are shared with TRBD1. Germline CDR1 SGHAT, CDR2 FQNNGV. Trimming removed 0 bases from V and 2 bases from J; junction bases left unmatched: 8. The CDR3 consists of 17 residues.

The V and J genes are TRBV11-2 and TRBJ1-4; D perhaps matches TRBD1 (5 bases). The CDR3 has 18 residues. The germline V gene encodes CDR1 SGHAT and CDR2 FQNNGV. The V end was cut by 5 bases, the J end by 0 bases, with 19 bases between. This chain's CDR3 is CASSDRKGQSPTNEKLFF. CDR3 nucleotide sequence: TGTGCCAGCAGCGATCGAAAGGGGCAATCTCCAACTAATGAAAAACTGTTTTTT.